The following is a TCR beta chain sequence with its context. CDR3 length equals 13 residues. The ends lost 6 bases at V and 8 bases at J; junction bases unmatched: 7. Germline V lookup: CDR1 SGHAT, CDR2 FQNNGV. These data are taken from a study of blood T cell repertoires in COVID-19. TCRdb keeps only in-frame clones here, not all; method: immunoSEQ multiplex PCR. The repertoire consists of approximately 50,000 clones, with 91% occurring once and the leading ten covering around 6%. This receptor was obtained from a man between 45 and 60 years old with active COVID-19. The chain joins TRBV11-2 to TRBJ2-1; TRBD2 agrees at 7 bases. The sequenced sample was peripheral blood. The CDR3 DNA is TGTGCCAGCAGAACAGTGGGGGGGGATGAGCAGTTCTTC. It encodes CASRTVGGDEQFF.